The entry below describes one T cell receptor beta chain. TCRdb keeps only in-frame clones here, not all; method: immunoSEQ multiplex PCR. Of about 300,000 clones in the sample, approximately 85% were seen once. The data stem from a study of blood T cell repertoires in COVID-19. About the research overall: There were acute and convalescent COVID-19 samples, and they came from the United States, Italy and Spain.

The CDR3 covers 16 residues. The germline gives CDR1 MNHNS, CDR2 SASEGT. V lost 1 base, J lost 0 bases, and 12 bases lay in between. The sequencing sample was made of peripheral blood. The TCR was taken from a man aged 18 to 30 with active or convalescent COVID-19. The chain joins TRBV6-1 to TRBJ1-1; tentatively, D is TRBD1 (5 bases). CDR3: CASSEGWGVMNTEAFF. CDR3 nucleotide sequence: TGTGCCAGCAGTGAAGGTTGGGGGGTCATGAACACTGAAGCTTTCTTT.